This T cell receptor (beta chain) was found in a study of Ad26.COV2.S vaccination and SARS-CoV-2 variants. About the study: Donor participated within the Ad26.COV2.S arm of the COV1001 trial. Regarding the study as a whole: CD8+ and CD4+ T cells specific for spike reportedly responded with substantial breadth after vaccination.

Assay used: immunoSEQ multiplex PCR; TCRdb lists only in-frame clones, some missing. The sample holds about 680,000 clones, 89% seen once. Turning to this clone: The antigen remains unidentified.

Treatment indicated: about 20 received Ad26.COV2.S at low or high dose, single or two shots; roughly five received placebo; per-sample allocation not given. It was on day 63 after the first vaccine or placebo injection that samples were taken. At a Boston site, the person donating was an adult of 18-55 years. Its platform was an Ad26 vector, and its expressed antigen was Wuhan-strain SARS-CoV-2 spike. V lost 5 bases to trimming and J lost 2 bases; unmatched junction nucleotides: 5. This CDR3 region has 14 residues. Germline CDR1 and CDR2: SQVTM and ANQGSEA. The chain is built from TRBV29-1 and TRBJ2-2, with 7 bases that match TRBD1. The clonotype was recovered from a person between 18 and 65 years old who received the Ad26.COV2.S COVID-19 vaccine or a placebo. The sample was peripheral blood, taken in a trial of Ad26.COV2.S vaccine versus placebo. The DNA of the CDR3 is TGCAGCGTTCTACAGGGGATTAACACCGGGGAGCTGTTTTTT. Residues: CSVLQGINTGELFF.